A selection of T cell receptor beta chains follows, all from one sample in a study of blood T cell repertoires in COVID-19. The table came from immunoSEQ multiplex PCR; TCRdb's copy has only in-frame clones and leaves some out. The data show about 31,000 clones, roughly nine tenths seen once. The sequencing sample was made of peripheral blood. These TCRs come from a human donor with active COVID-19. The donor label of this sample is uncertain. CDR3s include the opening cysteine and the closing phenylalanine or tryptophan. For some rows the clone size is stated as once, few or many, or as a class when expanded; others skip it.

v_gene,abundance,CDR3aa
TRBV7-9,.,CASSLIQNYGYTF
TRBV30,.,CAWSDLPGDSTTRFF
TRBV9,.,CASSLKSLPSGGNEQFF
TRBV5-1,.,CASSAGQGRVSTDTQYF
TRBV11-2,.,CASSLGPGAGNTIYF
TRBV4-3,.,CASSQGGLAQGEQFF
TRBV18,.,CASSPRTGHTEAFF
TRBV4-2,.,CASSLTSGKTGELFF
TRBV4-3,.,CASSQEAHYEQYF
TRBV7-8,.,CASSLVSSGNTIYF
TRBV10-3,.,CAITDQLAGGRGGELFF
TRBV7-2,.,CASSLSSTRGTYEQYF
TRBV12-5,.,CASGALTGWGYNEQFF
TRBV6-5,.,CASSYSETGVNEKLFF
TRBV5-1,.,CASSIQGANEQFF
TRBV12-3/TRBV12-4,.,CASSLNGGTEAFF
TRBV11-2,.,CASSLDNGVAEAFF
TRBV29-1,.,CSVGGTSGSGTDTQYF
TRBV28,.,CASSFQGGMNTEAFF
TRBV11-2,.,CASSPLYHEQYF
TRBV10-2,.,CASSDPVAGAFSYNEQFF
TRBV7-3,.,CASSQQGARGYTF
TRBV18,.,CASSQDRDTQYF
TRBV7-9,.,CASSLDRDSGYTF
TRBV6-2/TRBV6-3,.,CASSLTESTTEAFF
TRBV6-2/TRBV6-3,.,CASSSAGLAGDEQYF
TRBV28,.,CASNSDRGKYQETQYF
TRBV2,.,CASAGTYNSPLHF
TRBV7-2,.,CASSFGTGGRGTQYF
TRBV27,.,CASSWDRGDGGELFF
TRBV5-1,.,CASSLAGQSLEKLFF
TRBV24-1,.,CATSDPSGGNEQFF
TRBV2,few,CASSGTSGGLQETQYF
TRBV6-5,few,CASGEGWGETQYF
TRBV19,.,CASSMLQGANYGYTF
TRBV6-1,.,CASSEGQGGTEAFF
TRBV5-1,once,CASTGDTEAFF
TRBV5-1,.,CASSLDRAYNEQFF